This TCR beta chain is drawn from a study of blood T cell repertoires in COVID-19. Study-wide background: Samples taken during acute and convalescent COVID-19 were collected in the United States, Italy and Spain. PBMCs, B-cell-depleted T cells, or T cells were the source of the cDNA or gDNA that made up the material.

Methods used by the authors: It was from reference gene primer amplification that nucleated cell counts were estimated. Profiling relied on immunoSEQ multiplex PCR, and the TCRdb table lists in-frame clones only, not all of them. That table supplies the V and J calls and clone size; D and trimming were determined from the DNA. The sample records approximately 260,000 clones, 75% to 90% being singletons. The germline V gene has CDR1 SGDLS and CDR2 YYNGEE. The V end lost 0 bases, the J end lost 1 base, and 11 bases lay between the germline ends. CDR3 length: 16 residues. V and J are TRBV9 and TRBJ2-1; D gene ambiguous. The TCR was taken from a man aged 45-65 years with acute or convalescent COVID-19. The sequencing input was peripheral blood. CDR3 coding DNA: TGTGCCAGCAGCGTAGTGACTCACCTATCCTACAATGAGCAGTTCTTC. It yields the protein CASSVVTHLSYNEQFF.